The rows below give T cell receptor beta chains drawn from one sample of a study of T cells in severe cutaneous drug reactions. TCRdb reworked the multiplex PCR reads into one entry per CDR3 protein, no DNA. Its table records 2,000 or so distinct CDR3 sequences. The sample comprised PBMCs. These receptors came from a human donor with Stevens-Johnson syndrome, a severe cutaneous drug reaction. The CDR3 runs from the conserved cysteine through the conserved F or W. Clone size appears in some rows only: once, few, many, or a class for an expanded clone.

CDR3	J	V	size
CASSLGPQPQHF	TRBJ1-5	TRBV7-9	medium-sized
CAWSSTGEAFF	TRBJ1-1	TRBV30	medium-sized
CASRRQEKDTQYF	TRBJ2-3	TRBV5-1	medium-sized
CASRILGDTQYF	TRBJ2-3	TRBV12-3/TRBV12-4	medium-sized
CASSDEDEQFF	TRBJ2-1	TRBV10-2	.
CSAIDSGRATDTQYF	TRBJ2-3	TRBV20-1	.
CASSFHDNSYNEQFF	TRBJ2-1	TRBV5-5	.
CASSDGPYLVNEQFF	TRBJ2-1	TRBV19	.
CSASFPGGATYEQYF	TRBJ2-7	TRBV20-1	.
CSARDQESVTSGNTIYF	TRBJ1-3	TRBV20-1	.
CASSHREQGGNEQFF	TRBJ2-1	TRBV4-1	medium-sized
CSVATFDSNEQFF	TRBJ2-1	TRBV29-1	.
CASSSPRTQYF	TRBJ2-3	TRBV7-2	medium-sized
CSASRSTDFYEQYF	TRBJ2-7	TRBV20-1	.
CASGAYSTDTQYF	TRBJ2-3	TRBV14	medium-sized
CATSDFDSQETQYF	TRBJ2-5	TRBV24-1	medium-sized
CSVEDPLPLLEFGTDTQYF	TRBJ2-3	TRBV29-1	.
CASSSQGAGSYNEQFF	TRBJ2-1	TRBV13	medium-sized
CASSRGQGSYNEQFF	TRBJ2-1	TRBV5-4	medium-sized
CASSPLDIRGGYGYTF	TRBJ1-2	TRBV14	.
CASSEGVAETQYF	TRBJ2-5	TRBV9	.
CASTPGRGRVTEAFF	TRBJ1-1	TRBV2	medium-sized
CASSGSYNEQFF	TRBJ2-1	TRBV10-1	medium-sized